This note documents a single T cell receptor beta chain sequence. Trimming took off 0 bases at V and 2 bases at J, with 9 bases between the two ends. Germline values: CDR1 SGHRS, CDR2 YFSETQ. This CDR3 is built from 14 residues. As originally analysed: Reference gene primer amplification gave estimated nucleated cell counts. Generated by immunoSEQ multiplex PCR, the TCRdb table keeps only in-frame clones and is missing some. V and J calls and clone size come straight from that table; D and trimming were deduced from the DNA. The repertoire holds 65,000 to 90,000 clones, with 80% to 90% as singletons. This sample was included in a study of blood T cell repertoires in COVID-19. Study-level information: Acute and convalescent COVID-19 specimens originated in the United States, Italy and Spain. Nucleic acid was either cDNA or gDNA, and it came from T cells, B-cell-depleted T cells, or PBMCs.

This chain joins TRBV5-1 and TRBJ2-7; no definite D call. The sequence came from a woman of 80 years or more with active or convalescent COVID-19. The sample taken for sequencing was peripheral blood. For the CDR3, the DNA is TGCGCCAGCAGCTTGGACAGCCCGACCTACGAGCAGTACTTC. Translating it yields CASSLDSPTYEQYF.